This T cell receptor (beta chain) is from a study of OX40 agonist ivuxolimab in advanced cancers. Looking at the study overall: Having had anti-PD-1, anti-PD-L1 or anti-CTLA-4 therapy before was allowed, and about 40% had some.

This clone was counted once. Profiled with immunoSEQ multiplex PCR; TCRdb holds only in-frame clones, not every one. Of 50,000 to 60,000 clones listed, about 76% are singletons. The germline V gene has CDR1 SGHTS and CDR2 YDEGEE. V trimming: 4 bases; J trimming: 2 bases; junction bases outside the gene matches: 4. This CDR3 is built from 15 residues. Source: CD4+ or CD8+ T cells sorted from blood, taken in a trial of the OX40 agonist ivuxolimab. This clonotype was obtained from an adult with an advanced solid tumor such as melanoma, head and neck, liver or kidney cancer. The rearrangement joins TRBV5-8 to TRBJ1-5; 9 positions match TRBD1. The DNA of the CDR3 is TGTGCCAGCAGCCAACGGACAGGGGGCAATCAGCCCCAGCATTTT. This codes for CASSQRTGGNQPQHF.